This T cell receptor beta chain came from a study of early T cells in non-severe SARS-CoV-2 infection. Study at large: Unpaired chains resulted from sequencing bulk RNA of unsorted whole blood.

With 0 bases clipped from V and 2 bases from J, the junction kept 17 bases outside the gene matches. The CDR3 is 21 residues long. Per the germline V gene, CDR1 is MNHEY and CDR2 is SVGAGI. Researchers attached unique molecular identifiers to individual cDNA molecules. TCRdb called the 5' RACE reads again in MiXCR, with one record for every CDR3 protein. The sample has 25,000 to 30,000 distinct CDR3 sequences, under 6.5% seen once. The study's findings and limits: Matching with VDJdb favored anti-spike CD8 responses (missing private and CD4 specificities).

This clonotype was picked up many times. What it binds is not known. The origin of this receptor is an adult who was a healthcare worker with PCR-confirmed SARS-CoV-2 infection or an uninfected control (not recorded which). Sequencing used whole blood. The chain carries TRBV6-5 and TRBJ2-1; 9 bases match TRBD2. The CDR3 loop reads CASSYSKIRTSEPITYNEQFF. For the CDR3, the DNA is TGTGCCAGCAGTTACTCCAAGATAAGGACTAGCGAGCCCATTACCTACAATGAGCAGTTCTTC.